These 26 T cell receptor beta chains share one sample of origin, sequenced in a study of T-cell reconstitution after alpha-beta-depleted transplantation in children. Library preparation (for TCRbeta) was performed with unique molecular identifiers. TCRdb used MiXCR to reprocess the PCR reads, holding one entry per CDR3 protein. This sample carries 700,000 to 950,000 distinct CDR3 sequences, 15% to 20% of them seen once, and the ten largest clones take about 5%. This specimen was PBMCs, mostly from graft donor cells, taken 360 days after TCRalphabeta/CD19-depleted stem cell transplant. These receptors all stem from a male patient between 10 and 17 years old who had a stem cell transplant for acute lymphoblastic leukemia, so the T cells may come from the graft donor.

This clonotype has only a few counts. The genes are TRBV9 and TRBJ2-2; D is ambiguous. Deletions cut 1 base from V and 7 bases from J, with 2 bases between. The CDR3 spans 11 residues. CDR1 is SGDLS, CDR2 YYNGEE, per germline. CDR3 region: CASSVNGELFF. In DNA, the CDR3 is TGTGCCAGCAGCGTAAACGGGGAGCTGTTTTTT.

This clonotype was observed a handful of times. This chain joins TRBV12-3 or TRBV12-4 and TRBJ1-6; D remains unclear. The CDR3 loop spans 14 amino acids. V gave up 6 bases and J gave up 9 bases, with 15 bases separating them. The CDR3 region is CASRPAGSTSPLHF. In nucleotides, the CDR3 is TGTGCCAGCAGACCCGCGGGGAGTACTTCACCCCTCCACTTT.

This clonotype occurred a few times. The chain is built from TRBV29-1 and TRBJ2-1, with unresolved D. V lost 4 bases and J lost 7, with 8 bases in between. The CDR3 extends over 11 amino acids. Germline V gene data show CDR1 as SQVTM and CDR2 as ANQGSEA. Here the CDR3 reads CSVAVRNEQFF. The CDR3 DNA follows: TGCAGCGTTGCGGTAAGGAATGAGCAGTTCTTC.

This clonotype has at least ten counts. The V and J genes are TRBV7-8 and TRBJ1-3, with 9 bases that match TRBD1. The CDR3 length is 15 residues. V lost 1 base and J lost 4; bases outside the gene matches: 2. In germline, CDR1 is SGHVS, CDR2 FQNEAQ. CDR3 sequence: CASSLGGTGGNTIYF. The CDR3 DNA reads TGTGCCAGCAGCTTAGGGGGGACAGGGGGAAACACCATATATTTT.

In its sample, this clonotype was seen a few times. This chain joins TRBV7-3 and TRBJ2-2, with D unresolved. The length of the CDR3 is 17 residues. Germline assignment: CDR1 SGHTA and CDR2 FQGTGA. Trimming took off 1 base at V and 1 base at J, with 13 bases between the two ends. The CDR3 sequence is CASSLIPGGLNTGELFF. The CDR3 region has the DNA TGTGCCAGCAGCTTAATACCTGGCGGCCTGAACACCGGGGAGCTGTTTTTT. Looking up the rest from reference TRBV7-3 and TRBJ2-2 gives the full variable domain: GAGVSQTPSNKVTEKGKYVELRCDPISGHTALYWYRQSLGQGPEFLIYFQGTGAADDSGLPNDRFFAVRPEGSVSTLKIQRTERGDSAVYLCASSLIPGGLNTGELFFGEGSRLTVL.

V and J are TRBV18 and TRBJ2-3, with TRBD2 matching 8 bases. The CDR3 loop spans 16 amino acids. Germline V CDR1 and CDR2: KGHSH, LQKENI. Losses at the gene ends were 2 bases for V and 2 bases for J; bases not matched to a gene: 6. CDR3 coding DNA: TGTGCCAGCTCACCAATTAGCGGGACCCACACAGATACGCAGTATTTT. Amino acids: CASSPISGTHTDTQYF.

The chain uses TRBV18 and TRBJ1-6; D remains unclear. CDR1 KGHSH and CDR2 LQKENI come from the germline V gene. The CDR3 covers 14 residues. With 1 base removed from V and 10 bases from J, the gap between germline ends came to 11 bases. The CDR3 DNA reads TGTGCCAGCTCACCACAGGAGGGAAGGTCACCCCTCCACTTT. Residues: CASSPQEGRSPLHF.

The genes are TRBV6-1 and TRBJ2-7; D possibly uses TRBD1 or TRBD2 (6 bases each). Trimming cost V 4 bases and J 6 bases, with 25 bases left between them. The CDR3 covers 17 residues. Germline V gene data show CDR1 as MNHNS and CDR2 as SASEGT. In DNA, the CDR3 is TGTGCCAGCAGTGGCCGCTCCAAAAGGGGGGCCTCGATCGAGCAGTACTTC. Protein product: CASSGRSKRGASIEQYF.

The table lists this clonotype with a few counts. The chain carries TRBV5-1 and TRBJ2-1, with D possibly matching TRBD2 (6 bases). The germline V gene encodes CDR1 SGHRS and CDR2 YFSETQ. The V end was cut by 4 bases, the J end by 2 bases, with 19 bases between. The CDR3 runs 17 residues. CDR3 loop: CASSPGLSGATYNEQFF. The CDR3 DNA sequence: TGCGCCAGCAGCCCGGGTCTTAGCGGAGCTACCTACAATGAGCAGTTCTTC.

This clonotype was seen many times. V and J are TRBV29-1 and TRBJ2-7; D may be TRBD1 (5 bases). The CDR3 runs 12 residues. Looked up from germline, CDR1 is SQVTM and CDR2 is ANQGSEA. V was cut by 0 bases and J by 3 bases, with 6 bases left in between. CDR3 in amino acids: CSVEDRDYEQYF. CDR3 nucleotide sequence: TGCAGCGTTGAAGACAGGGACTACGAGCAGTACTTC.

The rearrangement joins TRBV2 to TRBJ2-5, with 12 bases that match TRBD2. J lost 5 bases, V lost 6 bases, and 16 bases had no gene match. The CDR3 length is 18 residues. The V gene's germline CDR1 is SNHLY and CDR2 FYNNEI. The CDR3 coding sequence is TGTGCCAGCAGCCTTGTTCGACTAGCGGGAGTTGGATGGGAGACCCAGTACTTC. Its translation: CASSLVRLAGVGWETQYF. The variable domain in full, completed from reference TRBV2 and TRBJ2-5, reads EPEVTQTPSHQVTQMGQEVILRCVPISNHLYFYWYRQILGQKVEFLVSFYNNEISEKSEIFDDQFSVERPDGSNFTLKIRSTKLEDSAMYFCASSLVRLAGVGWETQYFGPGTRLLVL.

This clonotype was found a few times. The chain links TRBV20-1 to TRBJ2-5; 10 bases line up with TRBD2. Germline CDR1 is DFQATT and CDR2 is SNEGSKA (reference sequence). The CDR3 has 15 amino acids. With 5 bases clipped from V and 2 bases from J, the junction kept 8 bases outside the gene matches. CDR3 in DNA: TGCAGTGCTCCTTTAGCGGGAGGAAGGCAAGAGACCCAGTACTTC. Encoded protein: CSAPLAGGRQETQYF.

This clonotype turned up a few times. The genes are TRBV7-6 and TRBJ2-5; D may be TRBD1 (6 bases). Germline CDR1 and CDR2: SGHVS and FNYEAQ. With 4 bases removed from V and 4 bases from J, the gap between germline ends came to 13 bases. The CDR3 has 14 amino acids. CDR3 nucleotide sequence: TGTGCCAGCAGCTACGGACAGTTCTTAGAGACCCAGTACTTC. This encodes CASSYGQFLETQYF.

The chain couples TRBV3-1 to TRBJ2-3; D call uncertain. Trimming removed 3 bases at V and 0 bases at J, with 7 bases between. Looked up from germline, CDR1 is LGHDT and CDR2 is YNNKEL (reference sequence). The CDR3 covers 14 residues. In nucleotides, the CDR3 is TGTGCCAGCAGCCATACGGCTAGCACAGATACGCAGTATTTT. Protein sequence: CASSHTASTDTQYF.

In DNA, the CDR3 is TGCAGTGCTAGAGATTCCCCTCACTACGAGCAGTACTTC. It translates to CSARDSPHYEQYF. The V call is TRBV20-1, the J call TRBJ2-7; D remains unclear. V was cut by 0 bases and J by 3 bases, with 9 bases left in between. Germline V gene sequence: CDR1 DFQATT, CDR2 SNEGSKA (reference sequence). The CDR3 contains 13 residues.

The rearrangement links TRBV7-9 to TRBJ2-1; 12 positions match TRBD2. Trimming at V came to 3 bases and at J to 5 bases, leaving 5 bases not matched to a gene. CDR3 length: 16 amino acids. In germline, CDR1 is SEHNR, CDR2 FQNEAQ (reference sequence). DNA for the CDR3: TGTGCCAGCAGCTTGCCTTCTAGCGGGAGGGACAATGAGCAGTTCTTC. This encodes CASSLPSSGRDNEQFF.

This clonotype was seen only a few times. CDR3 in DNA: TGTGCCAGCAGAACCGGGTCTGCCCGCTACGAGCAGTACTTC. Protein sequence: CASRTGSARYEQYF. J is TRBJ2-7 and V is TRBV7-2; D gene ambiguous. In germline, CDR1 is SGHTA, CDR2 FQGNSA. Trimming took off 6 bases at V and 3 bases at J, with 15 bases between the two ends. The CDR3 spans 14 residues. Full variable domain (rest looked up from reference TRBV7-2 and TRBJ2-7): GAGVSQSPSNKVTEKGKDVELRCDPISGHTALYWYRQSLGQGLEFLIYFQGNSAPDKSGLPSDRFSAERTGGSVSTLTIQRTQQEDSAVYLCASRTGSARYEQYFGPGTRLTVT.

In this sample, this clonotype turned up a few times. This sequence joins TRBV27 and TRBJ2-6; the D is unclear. Trimming cost V 0 bases and J 1 base, with 4 bases left between them. Germline V gene data show CDR1 as MNHEY and CDR2 as SMNVEV (reference sequence). CDR3 size: 15 residues. The CDR3 DNA sequence: TGTGCCAGCAGTTTATCGGTTTCTGGGGCCAACGTCCTGACTTTC. It translates to CASSLSVSGANVLTF.

V and J are TRBV15 and TRBJ1-2; no reliable D call. V lost 0 bases to trimming and J lost 4 bases, with 15 bases between them. CDR3 length: 16 amino acids. The germline CDR1 and CDR2 sequences are LNHNV and YYDKDF (reference sequence). CDR3: CATSRDKRSLPYGYTF. The CDR3, as DNA: TGTGCCACCAGCAGAGATAAGAGGTCTCTACCCTATGGCTACACCTTC. The whole variable domain, filled in from reference TRBV15 and TRBJ1-2, reads DAMVIQNPRYQVTQFGKPVTLSCSQTLNHNVMYWYQQKSSQAPKLLFHYYDKDFNNEADTPDNFQSRRPNTSFCFLDIRSPGLGDTAMYLCATSRDKRSLPYGYTFGSGTRLTVV.

This chain links TRBV3-1 with TRBJ2-4; a weak D match, TRBD2 (5 bases). The CDR3 is made up of 13 amino acids. Germline V lookup: CDR1 LGHDT, CDR2 YNNKEL (reference sequence). The V end lost 3 bases, the J end lost 6 bases, and 9 bases lay between the germline ends. In DNA, the CDR3 is TGTGCCAGCAGCCACGGGGTAGGAAACATTCAGTACTTC. This sequence encodes CASSHGVGNIQYF.

With respect to this clonotype: A much larger clone is a single base away; this may be a read error. The V and J genes are TRBV20-1 and TRBJ2-3; 7 bases are a match to TRBD2. Germline CDR1 reads DFQATT; CDR2 reads SNEGSKA (reference sequence). The length of the CDR3 is 16 residues. The CDR3 sequence is CCASSGRVYGTDTQYF. CDR3 coding DNA: TGCTGTGCTAGCTCGGGGAGGGTGTATGGCACAGATACGCAGTATTTT.

This clonotype was seen a single time. The chain joins TRBV7-8 to TRBJ2-1, with D possibly matching TRBD2 (5 bases). Germline V gene lookup returns CDR1 SGHVS and CDR2 FQNEAQ. With 3 bases removed from V and 6 bases from J, the gap between germline ends came to 9 bases. This CDR3 has 13 amino acids. The CDR3 nucleotides read TGTGCCAGCAGCTTCTGGCGGGCCAATGAGCAGTTCTTC. Translated: CASSFWRANEQFF.

This chain uses TRBV7-8 with TRBJ2-1; possibly TRBD2 for D (5 bases). The ends were cut back, 1 base at V and 4 bases at J, with 8 bases in the middle. Germline V gene lookup returns CDR1 SGHVS and CDR2 FQNEAQ. The CDR3 has 14 residues. CDR3 region: CASSLDPGYNEQFF. The DNA for the CDR3 is TGTGCCAGCAGCTTAGATCCGGGGTACAATGAGCAGTTCTTC.

This clonotype has just a few counts. This chain uses TRBV18 with TRBJ1-1, with a tentative D call TRBD1 (5 bases). Germline values: CDR1 KGHSH, CDR2 LQKENI. Trimming cost V 3 bases and J 0 bases, with 14 bases left between them. This CDR3 is built from 16 residues. In nucleotides, the CDR3 is TGTGCCAGCTCACCTCGGGAACAGGTCATGAACACTGAAGCTTTCTTT. The encoded protein is CASSPREQVMNTEAFF.

This clonotype was detected a few times. V gene TRBV11-2 combines with J gene TRBJ2-1; 8 nucleotides align to TRBD2. Germline lookup yields CDR1 SGHAT and CDR2 FQNNGV. After removal of 0 bases from V and 7 bases from J, the junction contained 8 bases not matched to a gene. This CDR3 region has 16 residues. The CDR3: CASSLEAGGFRNEQFF. CDR3 sequence (DNA): TGTGCCAGCAGCTTAGAGGCGGGAGGCTTCAGGAATGAGCAGTTCTTC.

This sequence joins TRBV29-1 and TRBJ2-2, with 7 bases matching TRBD1. CDR1 SQVTM and CDR2 ANQGSEA come from the germline V gene. The junction had 5 bases not matched to a gene; V was cut back by 8 bases and J by 5 bases. CDR3 length: 12 residues. The CDR3 protein is CSTQGQTGELFF. For the CDR3, the DNA is TGCAGCACACAGGGGCAGACCGGGGAGCTGTTTTTT.